This record concerns one T cell receptor (beta chain) sequence. This clone's antigen is unknown. Base qualities are not provided; no much larger clone lies one nucleotide away. The method behind the library was RACE. The reads were generated on a NextSeq 500. Library preparation attached unique molecular identifiers to individual cDNA molecules for quantitative, reproducible TCR counting. Both TCR alpha and TCR beta chains were sequenced from each blood RNA sample. In the paper's pipeline: The median number of TCRs per sample was 95,638, ranging from roughly 20,000 to 690,600. The Decombinator software suite was used to annotate the V, J and CDR3 of the TCR reads. To make PS versus PT1 abundance plots, every sample was subsampled to the same number of TCRs (28,000). Expanded TCRs were defined as absent before sensitization and observed at least eight times at the 2-week time point. In-frame beta chains were kept once TCRdb had trimmed the public reads at Q25 with fastp and called clones with MiXCR. Rows with a matching CDR3 protein are joined into one entry that keeps the most common DNA and genes. The V and J calls and clone size come from TCRdb's table, not from the authors' own analysis. This sample is represented by approximately 120,000 distinct CDR3 sequences; roughly a tenth of them were singletons. The top ten clones comprise over 3% of the sample.

Interpreted using the paper, the time point label stands for: patch test 2, 6 weeks after DPC sensitization. In light of the paper, this sample's treatment or condition label describes: therapeutic diphenylcyclopropenone sensitization with weekly scalp DPC. At every patch-test visit, the blood draw took place before the patch test was put on. Eligible patients were aged 18 to 70, diagnosed with alopecia, deemed suitable for DPC therapy, and excluded if pregnant. Total RNA was isolated from unfractionated whole blood collected in Tempus Blood RNA tubes. A distance of 12 bases separates the germline ends of V and J, which lose 5 bases and 2 bases respectively. The CDR3 holds 14 amino acids from the cysteine to the phenylalanine. Of the read, only the CDR3 DNA is kept; its 42 bases are in frame from base 1. The germline V gene encodes CDR1 SGHRS and CDR2 YFSETQ. The data were obtained in a study of human T cells and chemical hapten exposure (dated by TCRdb to the early 2020s). Concerning the study at large: For sensitization, 2% DPC in acetone was applied to a 2 cm by 2 cm area of upper inner arm skin. The mostly female patient cohort included alopecia areata with under or over 50% scalp involvement, alopecia totalis and alopecia universalis. Blood samples were taken from patients before sensitization (week 0) and at 2, 6 and about 24 weeks after DPC sensitization. Throughout the study period of about 23 weeks, patients also received therapeutic DPC doses to the scalp every week. Libraries were pooled for sequencing, and variation in per-sample TCR yields was attributed mainly to small differences in library volumes within the pool. About 28 alopecia patients gave blood for TCR sequencing at one to four time points (pre-sensitization, 2, 6 and 24 weeks). This study followed changes in the peripheral blood TCR repertoire in vivo during primary and secondary sensitization of alopecia patients to the hapten diphenylcyclopropenone (DPC). Patch testing was performed on the upper back with Finn chambers containing 0.01% DPC, and the patch tests were scored after 6 days according to International Contact Dermatitis Research Group standards.

The paper as a whole reports these results and caveats: DPC sensitization did not change the number of TCRs with a frequency above 1 in 1000, and there was no evidence of changes in global repertoire structure. Because every patient had alopecia, a presumed autoimmune disease, the patients' immune response might differ from that of healthy individuals. Patch test score was positively correlated with the number of PT1 expanded TCRs, with significance at thresholds 8, 16 and 32 but not at 4. After repeated subsampling, the strength of the expansion versus patch-test correlation and the threshold at which it became significant changed. Compared with pre-sensitization or healthy control sets, expanded TCRs formed significantly more large CDR3 similarity clusters, which is consistent with antigen-driven responses.

The clonotype was recovered from a middle-aged woman with alopecia areata. Some clones in this sample may be carry-over from other donors' samples. Rearrangement joined TRBV5-1 to TRBJ2-3; the D gene may be TRBD1 or TRBD2, since each aligns over 6 bases. Specimen: whole blood, collected in connection with sensitization to the hapten diphenylcyclopropenone (DPC). The DNA reads TGCGCCAGCAGTGGGGGGCCGGACACAGATACGCAGTATTTT. Translated, this is CASSGGPDTDTQYF.